The T cell receptor beta chain under discussion was sequenced for a study of shared clonotypes between healthy human individuals. Study-wide context: CD4 naive and memory got three plates each, CD8 naive two, CD8 memory one.

Concerning this clone: Its antigen is not identified.

This CDR3 contains 13 residues. The ends lost 4 bases at V and 11 bases at J; junction bases unmatched: 5. Germline values: CDR1 SNHLY, CDR2 FYNNEI. The donor population consisted of healthy HIV-negative adults with no recent acute infections or vaccinations. Assay used: immunoSEQ multiplex PCR; TCRdb lists only in-frame clones, some missing. Of roughly 1.5 million clones listed, approximately 98% were seen once; the top ten hold approximately 0.44%. Study outcomes and limitations: A handful of donors held around 5% of naive CD4 clonotypes in common. It was the non-shared clonotypes that had lower generation probabilities than clonotypes shared by all four donors.

This sequence originates from a man aged 25-45 years in good health. What was sequenced was naive CD4+ T cells sorted from blood. Stated subset: CD45RA+ positively selected. The J gene is TRBJ2-3, the V gene TRBV2; TRBD2 matches at 11 bases. CDR3 residues: CASSALAGEGQYF. Here the CDR3 DNA reads TGTGCCAGCAGTGCACTAGCGGGAGAGGGGCAGTATTTT. Full variable domain (outside the CDR3, taken from reference TRBV2 and TRBJ2-3): EPEVTQTPSHQVTQMGQEVILRCVPISNHLYFYWYRQILGQKVEFLVSFYNNEISEKSEIFDDQFSVERPDGSNFTLKIRSTKLEDSAMYFCASSALAGEGQYFGPGTRLTVL.